Sequencing of this T cell receptor beta chain was carried out in a study of T cells in Graves' hyperthyroidism and ophthalmopathy. Disease lasting under 3 months, a NOSPECS grade of at least 4, and a Clinical Activity Score of at least 3 were features of the ophthalmopathy patients. The diagnoses drew upon clinical symptoms, serum thyroxine and TRAb, thyroid ultrasound and orbital computed tomography. This clonotype was observed many times. The germline V gene encodes CDR1 SGHAT and CDR2 FQDESV (reference sequence). Trimming took 5 bases from V and 2 from J, leaving 13 bases between them. The CDR3 sequence is 14 residues long. Using RNA transcripts as the source, TCR beta CDR3 regions were amplified. Initially, a first-round RT-PCR of the TCR CDR3 employed the HTBI primer set. One entry per CDR3 protein results from TCRdb running MiXCR on the multiplex PCR reads. This table has over 45,000 distinct CDR3 sequences, about 50% appearing once.

Sequencing used blood. This sequence was found in a woman aged 25 to 39 with Graves' ophthalmopathy. V usage is TRBV11-1 and J usage is TRBJ2-7; possible D gene TRBD1, 6 bases. Written as DNA, the CDR3 is TGTGCCAGCAGCGTTACCCGGGACACCTACGAGCAGTACTTC. This codes for CASSVTRDTYEQYF.